Below are 19 T cell receptor beta chains sequenced from a single sample in a study of T cell responses to AZD1222 COVID-19 vaccine. Generated by immunoSEQ multiplex PCR, the TCRdb table keeps only in-frame clones and is missing some. The top ten clones hold approximately 4.3% of a sample with 90,000 to 120,000 clones, around 87% of them seen once. The sample consisted of peripheral blood, taken on day 0 of AZD1222 vaccination. The receptors come from an adult in good health.

The chain combines TRBV18 with TRBJ2-5; 8 bases map to TRBD2. Germline-derived CDR1 and CDR2 are KGHSH and LQKENI. V shed 6 bases, J shed 2 bases, and the junction held 11 bases outside the gene matches. The length of the CDR3 is 16 residues. The CDR3 DNA is TGTGCCAGCTCTCTAGGGAGCGGGGGCCTACAAGAGACCCAGTACTTC. It encodes CASSLGSGGLQETQYF.

This clone was seen once. This chain uses TRBV7-6 with TRBJ1-6, with D possibly matching TRBD1 (5 bases). The V gene's germline CDR1 is SGHVS and CDR2 FNYEAQ. The CDR3 consists of 14 residues. V lost 2 bases to trimming and J lost 7 bases, with 9 bases between them. The CDR3 spells CASSLMGENSPLHF. The CDR3 DNA follows: TGTGCCAGCAGCTTAATGGGGGAAAATTCACCCCTCCACTTT.

V and J are TRBV19 and TRBJ2-2, with 9 bases aligning to TRBD1. J lost 5 bases, V lost 8 bases, and 9 bases had no gene match. Per germline, CDR1 LNHDA and CDR2 SQIVND (reference sequence). CDR3 length equals 15 residues. CDR3 sequence reads: CASCLGQGGTGELFF. For the CDR3, the DNA is TGTGCCAGTTGTTTGGGACAGGGAGGGACCGGGGAGCTGTTTTTT.

The rearrangement links TRBV19 to TRBJ2-7; tentatively, D is TRBD1 (6 bases). The CDR3 length is 13 residues. Deletions cut 8 bases from V and 2 bases from J, with 13 bases between. Germline V gene sequence: CDR1 LNHDA, CDR2 SQIVND (reference sequence). DNA for the CDR3: TGTGCCAGTTCAGGGGCCTTAACCTACGAGCAGTACTTC. This encodes CASSGALTYEQYF. Supplemented by reference TRBV19 and TRBJ2-7, the full variable domain reads DGGITQSPKYLFRKEGQNVTLSCEQNLNHDAMYWYRQDPGQGLRLIYYSQIVNDFQKGDIAEGYSVSREKKESFPLTVTSAQKNPTAFYLCASSGALTYEQYFGPGTRLTVT.

This rearrangement joins TRBV13 to TRBJ1-1; D is undetermined. This CDR3 contains 13 residues. Trimming cost V 1 base and J 3 bases, with 6 bases left between them. CDR1 PRHDT and CDR2 FYEKMQ come from the germline V gene (reference sequence). The CDR3 nucleotides read TGTGCCAGCAGCTTAGAAATACACACTGAAGCTTTCTTT. Translating gives CASSLEIHTEAFF.

The chain uses TRBV4-2 and TRBJ2-6, with 10 bases aligning to TRBD1. The junction had 3 bases not matched to a gene; V was cut back by 7 bases and J by 0 bases. The CDR3 length is 16 residues. Germline V gene sequence: CDR1 LGHNA, CDR2 YNFKEQ. CDR3 sequence (DNA): TGTGCCAGCACCGGACAGGGGGGCTCTGGGGCCAACGTCCTGACTTTC. Its protein product is CASTGQGGSGANVLTF.

J is TRBJ1-2 and V is TRBV24-1, with D maybe TRBD1 (6 bases). The CDR3 sequence is 13 residues long. Trimming cost V 6 bases and J 7 bases, with 14 bases left between them. Per the germline V gene, CDR1 is KGHDR and CDR2 is SFDVKD. This chain's CDR3 is CATSLPGASGYTF. CDR3 coding DNA: TGTGCCACCAGTTTGCCGGGGGCAAGTGGCTACACCTTC.

This clone appeared many times. V gene TRBV9 combines with J gene TRBJ1-3; D is unclear. In germline, CDR1 is SGDLS, CDR2 YYNGEE. The CDR3 is made up of 14 amino acids. V lost 1 base and J lost 0, with 5 bases in between. The CDR3 region has the DNA TGTGCCAGCAGCGTAACGGACTCTGGAAACACCATATATTTT. Encoded protein: CASSVTDSGNTIYF.

This clone has just a few counts. This chain links TRBV11-2 with TRBJ2-2; the D gene is possibly TRBD1 (6 bases). The CDR3 has 15 residues. Trimming removed 6 bases at V and 1 base at J, with 12 bases between. Germline V lookup: CDR1 SGHAT, CDR2 FQNNGV. The CDR3 reads CASRPGQRNTGELFF. The CDR3 nucleotides read TGTGCCAGCAGACCCGGACAGCGGAACACCGGGGAGCTGTTTTTT.

Worth noting for this clone: Germline is not matched at one junction end, which may reflect a read error. The rearrangement joins TRBV27 to TRBJ2-7; D may correspond to TRBD1 or TRBD2 (6 bases each). There are 13 residues in the CDR3. CDR1 MNHEY and CDR2 SMNVEV come from the germline V gene (reference sequence). The CDR3 protein is CASSLFPGTRGDF. CDR3 coding DNA: TGTGCCAGCAGTTTATTTCCAGGGACAAGGGGGGACTTC.

The gene calls are TRBV7-2 and TRBJ2-3; perhaps TRBD2 as D (7 bases). Trimming removed 4 bases from V and 1 base from J, with 15 bases in between. This CDR3 region has 16 residues. Germline-derived CDR1 and CDR2 are SGHTA and FQGNSA. CDR3 in DNA: TGTGCCAGCAGCTCCCCGGGGGGCGGGGGCACAGATACGCAGTATTTT. This encodes CASSSPGGGGTDTQYF. The full variable domain, with the rest looked up from reference TRBV7-2 and TRBJ2-3, is GAGVSQSPSNKVTEKGKDVELRCDPISGHTALYWYRQSLGQGLEFLIYFQGNSAPDKSGLPSDRFSAERTGGSVSTLTIQRTQQEDSAVYLCASSSPGGGGTDTQYFGPGTRLTVL.

CDR3: CASTHGTGGVNEQFF. The CDR3 DNA reads as TGTGCCAGCACTCACGGGACAGGGGGAGTCAATGAGCAGTTCTTC. The chain is built from TRBV6-5 and TRBJ2-1, with 11 bases matching TRBD1. The CDR3 consists of 15 residues. Germline V gene lookup returns CDR1 MNHEY and CDR2 SVGAGI. J lost 6 bases, V lost 7 bases, and 8 bases had no gene match.

The J gene is TRBJ2-2, the V gene TRBV9, with D unclear. The CDR3 is 15 amino acids. Trimming took off 0 bases at V and 7 bases at J, with 13 bases between the two ends. In germline, CDR1 is SGDLS, CDR2 YYNGEE. The CDR3 coding sequence is TGTGCCAGCAGCGTAGACCAGTGGCACGACGGGGAGCTGTTTTTT. This codes for CASSVDQWHDGELFF.

The chain joins TRBV28 to TRBJ1-5; 8 nucleotides agree with TRBD1. J was trimmed by 4 bases and V by 5 bases; bases with no gene match: 7. Germline V gives CDR1 MDHEN, CDR2 SYDVKM. The CDR3 length is 15 residues. DNA for the CDR3: TGTGCCAGCAGTATTTACAGGGGGGGGAATCAGCCCCAGCATTTT. Amino acid sequence: CASSIYRGGNQPQHF.

V gene TRBV7-9 combines with J gene TRBJ2-7, with no clear D. The V end was cut by 11 bases, the J end by 3 bases, with 14 bases between. This CDR3 has 12 amino acids. Looked up from germline, CDR1 is SEHNR and CDR2 is FQNEAQ (reference sequence). The CDR3 bases are TGTGCCGGATTGGACGGAAACTACGAGCAGTACTTC. Translation: CAGLDGNYEQYF.

The count of this clone is one. V usage is TRBV6-6 and J usage is TRBJ2-3, with TRBD1 as a possible D gene (6 bases). Trimming cost V 6 bases and J 1 base, with 14 bases left between them. The CDR3 length is 15 residues. Germline loops: CDR1 MNHNY, CDR2 SVGAGI (reference sequence). Written as DNA, the CDR3 is TGTGCCAGCAGCCTACAGGGAAAGGGCACAGATACGCAGTATTTT. Translating gives CASSLQGKGTDTQYF.

CDR3 nucleotide sequence: TGTGCCAGCAGCTCCGAGTTTGAGTACAATGAGCAGTTCTTC. Its protein is CASSSEFEYNEQFF. The chain combines TRBV13 with TRBJ2-1, with D hard to call. Germline lookup yields CDR1 PRHDT and CDR2 FYEKMQ (reference sequence). The CDR3 length is 14 residues. The V and J ends lost 4 bases and 4 bases respectively, with 11 bases between them. Variable domain in full (rest from reference TRBV13 and TRBJ2-1): AAGVIQSPRHLIKEKRETATLKCYPIPRHDTVYWYQQGPGQDPQFLISFYEKMQSDKGSIPDRFSAQQFSDYHSELNMSSLELGDSALYFCASSSEFEYNEQFFGPGTRLTVL.

In its sample, this clone was seen once. The chain is built from TRBV18 and TRBJ1-1; TRBD1 matches at 10 bases. CDR1 and CDR2 from the germline V gene are KGHSH and LQKENI. The trim removed 3 bases at V and 6 bases at J, leaving 4 bases unmatched. The CDR3 contains 14 residues. The CDR3 DNA reads TGTGCCAGCTCACCGGACAGGGGGAGGTCTGAAGCTTTCTTT. Its translation: CASSPDRGRSEAFF. Looking up the rest from reference TRBV18 and TRBJ1-1 gives the full variable domain: NAGVMQNPRHLVRRRGQEARLRCSPMKGHSHVYWYRQLPEEGLKFMVYLQKENIIDESGMPKERFSAEFPKEGPSILRIQQVVRGDSAAYFCASSPDRGRSEAFFGQGTRLTVV.

This clone has only one observation. One end of the junction varies from germline; a read error may be responsible. The chain couples TRBV19 to TRBJ2-2; the match to TRBD2 covers 8 bases. CDR1 and CDR2 from the germline V gene are LNHDA and SQIVND (reference sequence). There are 18 residues in the CDR3. CDR3 sequence reads: CASSIHRAGAPKTGELFF. The CDR3 nucleotides are TGTGCCAGTAGTATTCATCGAGCGGGAGCCCCGAAGACCGGGGAGCTGTTTTTT. The complete variable domain, with remaining parts taken from reference TRBV19 and TRBJ2-2, reads DGGITQSPKYLFRKEGQNVTLSCEQNLNHDAMYWYRQDPGQGLRLIYYSQIVNDFQKGDIAEGYSVSREKKESFPLTVTSAQKNPTAFYLCASSIHRAGAPKTGELFFGEGSRLTVL.